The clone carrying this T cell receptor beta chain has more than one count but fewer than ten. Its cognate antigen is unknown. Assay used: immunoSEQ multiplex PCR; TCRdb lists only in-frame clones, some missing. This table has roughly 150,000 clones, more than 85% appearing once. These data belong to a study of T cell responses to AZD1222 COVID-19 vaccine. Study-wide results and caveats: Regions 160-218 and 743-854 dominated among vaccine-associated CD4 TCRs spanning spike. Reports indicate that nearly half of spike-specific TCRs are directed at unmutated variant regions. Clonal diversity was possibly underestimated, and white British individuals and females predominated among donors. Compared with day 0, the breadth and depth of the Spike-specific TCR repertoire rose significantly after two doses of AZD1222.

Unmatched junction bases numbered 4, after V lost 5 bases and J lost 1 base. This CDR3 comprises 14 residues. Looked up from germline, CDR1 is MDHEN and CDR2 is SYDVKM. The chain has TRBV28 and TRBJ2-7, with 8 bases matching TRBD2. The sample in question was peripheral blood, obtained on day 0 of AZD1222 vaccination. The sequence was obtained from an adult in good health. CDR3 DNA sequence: TGTGCCAGCAGTAGGACTAGCTTATCCTACGAGCAGTACTTC. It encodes CASSRTSLSYEQYF.